The 22 T cell receptor beta chains below were found in one sample sequenced in a study of blood T cell repertoires in COVID-19 (dated by TCRdb to 2020 to 2021). The method behind the library was the immunoSEQ multiplex PCR assay. TCRdb limited this immuneACCESS table to in-frame rearrangements with V and J called. A share of clones is missing; checked studies link under half to unresolved V genes, and the rest is unexplained. The sample table contains roughly 100,000 clones; only one count was recorded for approximately 86% of them. The top ten hold about 1.8% of the sample. The sequencing input was peripheral blood. Receptor source: a man aged 80 or over with acute or convalescent COVID-19.

This sequence joins TRBV24-1 and TRBJ2-1, with 13 bases that match TRBD2. The germline V gene encodes CDR1 KGHDR and CDR2 SFDVKD. This CDR3 is 16 amino acids long. With 3 bases clipped from V and 2 bases from J, the junction kept 0 bases outside the gene matches. This CDR3 reads CATSDTSGRAYNEQFF. CDR3 coding DNA: TGTGCCACCAGTGATACTAGCGGGAGGGCCTACAATGAGCAGTTCTTC.

This rearrangement joins TRBV27 to TRBJ1-5, with D tentatively TRBD1 (6 bases). Per the germline V gene, CDR1 is MNHEY and CDR2 is SMNVEV (reference sequence). V lost 2 bases, J lost 0 bases, and 17 bases lay in between. The CDR3 sequence is 18 residues long. The CDR3 sequence is CASSLTHPRGSSNQPQHF. CDR3 coding DNA: TGTGCCAGCAGTTTAACACACCCGAGGGGGAGTAGCAATCAGCCCCAGCATTTT.

The chain couples TRBV3-1 (or the pseudogene TRBV3-2) to TRBJ2-3, with 9 bases matching TRBD2. Germline trimming cut 2 bases from V and 4 bases from J; bases unmatched to any gene: 4. The germline CDR1 and CDR2 sequences are LGHDT and YNNKEL (reference sequence). The CDR3 has 15 amino acids. In nucleotides, the CDR3 is TGTGCCAGCAGCCAATTAGCGGGAGCATCAGATACGCAGTATTTT. Protein: CASSQLAGASDTQYF.

The chain employs TRBV19 and TRBJ1-3; D possibly corresponds to TRBD1 (5 bases). V lost 7 bases, J lost 7 bases, and 23 bases lay in between. Germline loops: CDR1 LNHDA, CDR2 SQIVND (reference sequence). The CDR3 length is 16 residues. Here the CDR3 reads CASTPGGAGNPNTIYF. The CDR3 nucleotides are TGTGCCAGTACCCCAGGCGGGGCAGGGAATCCCAACACCATATATTTT.

J is TRBJ2-7 and V is TRBV5-8, with TRBD2 matching 8 bases. Germline V CDR1 and CDR2: SGHTS, YDEGEE. V dropped 7 bases and J dropped 6; count of bases not matched to a gene: 9. The CDR3 spans 13 residues. CDR3: CASGLTGGREQYF. CDR3 sequence (DNA): TGTGCCAGCGGCCTAACGGGAGGGCGCGAGCAGTACTTC.

V usage is TRBV9 and J usage is TRBJ2-4; D may be TRBD2 (6 bases). Germline lookup yields CDR1 SGDLS and CDR2 YYNGEE. The CDR3 extends over 14 amino acids. Trimming stripped 2 bases from V and 5 bases from J, with 11 bases between. The CDR3 DNA reads as TGTGCCAGCAGCGTGAGCGGGTCCGAAAACATTCAGTACTTC. It yields the protein CASSVSGSENIQYF.

The rearrangement uses TRBV19 and TRBJ1-1; weak D call: TRBD1 (6 bases). Germline V gene data show CDR1 as LNHDA and CDR2 as SQIVND (reference sequence). The CDR3 sequence is 14 residues long. Trimming took 1 base from V and 7 from J, leaving 13 bases between them. CDR3 amino acids: CASSIAQGSGEAFF. The CDR3 DNA sequence: TGTGCCAGTAGTATAGCCCAGGGGAGCGGTGAAGCTTTCTTT.

The chain uses TRBV28 and TRBJ2-1, with 8 bases that match TRBD2. The germline gives CDR1 MDHEN, CDR2 SYDVKM. This CDR3 comprises 18 residues. V dropped 4 bases and J dropped 0; count of bases not matched to a gene: 11. The CDR3 region is CASSSTGRAGVSYNEQFF. In DNA form, the CDR3 reads TGTGCCAGCAGTTCCACCGGGAGAGCGGGAGTCTCCTACAATGAGCAGTTCTTC.

This sequence joins TRBV28 and TRBJ2-1, with 7 bases that match TRBD2. The J segment lost 3 bases and the V segment lost 5 bases, leaving 7 bases of the junction unmatched. There are 15 residues in the CDR3. Germline-derived CDR1 and CDR2 are MDHEN and SYDVKM. CDR3 residues: CASSQYLAVYNEQFF. CDR3 DNA: TGTGCCAGCAGTCAATATCTAGCGGTCTACAATGAGCAGTTCTTC.

The gene calls are TRBV18 and TRBJ1-2, with 8 bases identical to TRBD1. The CDR3 covers 14 residues. Germline CDR1 and CDR2: KGHSH and LQKENI. The junction had 4 bases not matched to a gene; V was cut back by 5 bases and J by 2 bases. CDR3 sequence: CASSSGTGNYGYTF. The CDR3 nucleotides read TGTGCCAGCTCATCGGGGACAGGAAACTATGGCTACACCTTC.

This clone was counted only a few times. The chain has TRBV6-6 and TRBJ1-4, with 8 nucleotides matching TRBD1. The CDR3 spans 14 residues. Trimming took 2 bases from V and 8 from J; bases not matched to a gene: 4. Looked up from germline, CDR1 is MNHNY and CDR2 is SVGAGI (reference sequence). This CDR3 is CASSYVTGEEKLFF. The CDR3 region has the DNA TGTGCCAGCAGTTACGTGACAGGGGAAGAAAAACTGTTTTTT.

V usage is TRBV19 and J usage is TRBJ1-2; 7 bases match TRBD1. CDR3 length: 15 residues. The J segment lost 7 bases and the V segment lost 2 bases, leaving 10 bases of the junction unmatched. Germline lookup yields CDR1 LNHDA and CDR2 SQIVND (reference sequence). The CDR3 reads CASSITPGGISGYTF. The DNA of the CDR3 is TGTGCCAGTAGTATAACCCCAGGGGGGATAAGTGGCTACACCTTC.

The chain recombines TRBV6-1 with TRBJ1-5, with D hard to call. The V end lost 2 bases, the J end lost 11 bases, and 7 bases lay between the germline ends. CDR1 and CDR2 (germline): MNHNS, SASEGT. The CDR3 has 11 residues. CDR3 bases: TGTGCCAGCAGTGAATCGCGGGCCCAGCATTTT. The encoded protein is CASSESRAQHF.

This sequence joins TRBV5-8 and TRBJ1-6; the match to TRBD1 covers 9 bases. This CDR3 has 18 amino acids. Germline V gene sequence: CDR1 SGHTS, CDR2 YDEGEE. V was clipped by 2 bases and J by 0 bases; unmatched bases: 6. DNA of the CDR3: TGTGCCAGCAGCTTACAGGGGGCGCCGGACTCCTATAATTCACCCCTCCACTTT. Translating gives CASSLQGAPDSYNSPLHF.

The chain is built from TRBV10-3 and TRBJ2-1; 9 nucleotides agree with TRBD1. V dropped 6 bases and J dropped 9; count of bases not matched to a gene: 9. Germline values: CDR1 ENHRY, CDR2 SYGVKD. The CDR3 is 14 residues long. The CDR3 loop reads CAISPGQGVREQFF. CDR3 nucleotide sequence: TGTGCCATCAGCCCGGGACAGGGTGTGCGTGAGCAGTTCTTC.

The genes are TRBV27 and TRBJ1-5; TRBD1 matches 7 bases. Germline V lookup: CDR1 MNHEY, CDR2 SMNVEV (reference sequence). The CDR3 totals 14 residues. The V and J ends lost 5 bases and 1 base, in that order; junction bases with no gene match: 2. The CDR3 DNA sequence: TGTGCCAGCAGTCGACAGGGAAGCAATCAGCCCCAGCATTTT. It yields the protein CASSRQGSNQPQHF.

This chain links TRBV15 with TRBJ2-1, with TRBD1 matching 7 bases. The CDR3 runs 16 residues. Germline V lookup: CDR1 LNHNV, CDR2 YYDKDF (reference sequence). Losses at the gene ends were 0 bases for V and 6 bases for J; bases not matched to a gene: 8. The DNA of the CDR3 is TGTGCCACCAGCAGAGATTTCAGGGGGTTGGGCAATGAGCAGTTCTTC. It encodes CATSRDFRGLGNEQFF.

V and J are TRBV15 and TRBJ2-5; D might be TRBD2 (6 bases). This CDR3 contains 15 residues. Germline V gene lookup returns CDR1 LNHNV and CDR2 YYDKDF (reference sequence). Trimming cost V 3 bases and J 1 base, with 12 bases left between them. CDR3 sequence (DNA): TGTGCCACCAGCAGGTCGGCGGGGATCCAAGAGACCCAGTACTTC. It translates to CATSRSAGIQETQYF.

J is TRBJ2-3 and V is TRBV7-2, with 8 positions matching TRBD2. The CDR3 covers 15 residues. The germline V gene has CDR1 SGHTA and CDR2 FQGNSA. V gave up 2 bases and J gave up 2 bases; unmatched junction bases: 3. The CDR3: CASSLSLAVTDTQYF. CDR3 DNA: TGTGCCAGCAGCTTATCACTAGCGGTCACAGATACGCAGTATTTT.

The chain employs TRBV2 and TRBJ1-2; 9 nucleotides align to TRBD1. V dropped 7 bases and J dropped 3; count of bases not matched to a gene: 12. The length of the CDR3 is 16 residues. Germline values: CDR1 SNHLY, CDR2 FYNNEI. CDR3 DNA sequence: TGTGCCAGCACTGGACAGGGGACATTAATTTACTATGGCTACACCTTC. Translation gives CASTGQGTLIYYGYTF.

This rearrangement joins TRBV18 to TRBJ2-2, with 7 nucleotides matching TRBD2. CDR3 length: 21 amino acids. The J segment lost 1 base and the V segment lost 4 bases, leaving 21 bases of the junction unmatched. In germline, CDR1 is KGHSH, CDR2 LQKENI. The CDR3 sequence is CASSQSLIRGLVLENTGELFF. CDR3 bases: TGTGCCAGCTCACAGAGCCTTATTCGAGGACTAGTGCTGGAGAACACCGGGGAGCTGTTTTTT. The variable domain in full, completed from reference TRBV18 and TRBJ2-2, reads NAGVMQNPRHLVRRRGQEARLRCSPMKGHSHVYWYRQLPEEGLKFMVYLQKENIIDESGMPKERFSAEFPKEGPSILRIQQVVRGDSAAYFCASSQSLIRGLVLENTGELFFGEGSRLTVL.

The chain has TRBV2 and TRBJ2-7; D may be TRBD1 (7 bases). Germline V CDR1 and CDR2: SNHLY, FYNNEI. Trimming shortened V by 6 bases and J by 6 bases, and 21 bases separated the two germline ends. The CDR3 covers 15 residues. CDR3 DNA sequence: TGTGCCAGCAGGGCGACGGAGGGGGCGCCGGGCGAGCAGTACTTC. Translation gives CASRATEGAPGEQYF.